This T cell receptor (beta chain) was sequenced for a study of T cell responses to AZD1222 COVID-19 vaccine. Data came from immunoSEQ multiplex PCR; TCRdb stores just in-frame clones and leaves some out. The sample shows about 180,000 clones, over 75% of them seen only once. V was pared by 5 bases and J by 0 bases, with 2 bases between. The germline V gene encodes CDR1 LGHDT and CDR2 YNNKEL (reference sequence). This CDR3 has 13 amino acids. The receptor's source is an adult in good health. The rearrangement uses TRBV3-1 (or the pseudogene TRBV3-2) and TRBJ1-6; D call uncertain. This sample comprised peripheral blood, obtained on day 0 of AZD1222 vaccination. The CDR3 sequence is CASSASYNSPLHF. The CDR3 DNA reads as TGTGCCAGCAGCGCCTCCTATAATTCACCCCTCCACTTT.